The subject of this entry is one T cell receptor beta chain. The specificity of this receptor is unknown. No clone much larger than this one lies a single base away; base qualities are absent. The immunoSEQ Assay, a bias-controlled multiplex PCR, was used to amplify TCRbeta CDR3 regions from genomic DNA. The study's own analysis went as follows. Nucleated cell counts per sample were estimated from amplification of reference gene primers within the assay. To quantify the absolute abundance of each unique TCRbeta CDR3 rearrangement, sequence reads were collapsed and filtered. For each sample, productive Simpson clonality was calculated by taking the square root of Simpson's diversity index across productive rearrangements. Sourced from immuneACCESS, this table was stored by TCRdb with only in-frame sequences that have V and J called. A share of the clones is absent; for the studies checked, an unresolved V gene accounts for under half, and the remainder has no known explanation. V and J calls and clone size come straight from that table; D and trimming were deduced from the DNA. A total of 250,000 or so clones appear in this sample, about 89% of them only once. About 2.7% of the sample belongs to the ten largest clones.

This specimen comes from a study of blood T cell repertoires in COVID-19 (dated by TCRdb to about 2020). Turning to the overall study: Samples from collaborators originated in the United States, Italy and Spain and spanned both the acute and convalescent phases of COVID-19. The material from the prospective study consisted of cDNA or gDNA derived from T cells, B-cell-depleted T cells, or PBMCs. Deeply sampled blood TCRbeta repertoires from subjects exposed to, actively infected with, or recovered from COVID-19 were included in the dataset. The repertoires were released in a freely available public database intended as a resource for research on the immune response to SARS-CoV-2. Where HLA class I and class II types were available, the types were taken from metadata supplied by the sample provider, not from assay-based typing. Sample metadata almost always included a de-identified subject ID, COVID-19 status, age in years and sex. The samples were drawn from the first 160 participants of the ongoing ImmuneRACE study and from 950 to 1,500 subjects provided by 6 global collaborators.

V drops 0 bases and J drops 5 bases, leaving 9 bases in between. The germline V gene gives CDR1 as SGHRS and CDR2 as YFSETQ. From its cysteine to its phenylalanine, the CDR3 spans 13 amino acids. CDR3 DNA only is kept here, 39 bases in frame from base 1. Overall results and qualifications from the work: How much clinical and demographic metadata was included differed by source and by participant, and the metadata was provided uncurated.

Participants in the prospective study were enrolled through a virtual design, were aged about 18 to 100 years, and lived in approximately 25 United States geographic areas. Cohort assignment in the prospective study relied on participant-reported clinical history from a screening survey and a study questionnaire. For ImmuneRACE Cohort 3, a participant was defined as recovered based on two consecutive negative NP/OP PCR tests, clearance by a healthcare professional, or resolution of symptoms. In the prospective study, mobile phlebotomists collected whole blood, serum and a nasopharyngeal or oropharyngeal swab from each participant. Participants in the prospective study had the option to provide additional blood draws and questionnaires over a 2-month period. Prospective study blood samples were shipped either frozen or at room temperature before DNA extraction.

The specimen was PBMCs or T cells enriched from blood (not recorded which). The receptor chain draws on TRBV5-1 and TRBJ2-7; D gene: possibly TRBD1, on 6 matching bases. The clonotype comes from a woman under 30 who had recovered from COVID-19. The sequenced DNA is TGCGCCAGCAGCTTGGCCGGGACACACGAGCAGTACTTC. The resulting protein is CASSLAGTHEQYF.